The source of this T cell receptor beta chain is a study of response to subunit inactivated influenza vaccine. General study findings and limits: New T cells are recruited in small numbers by each seasonal influenza vaccination, according to the authors' suggestion.

V was pared by 3 bases and J by 5 bases, with 17 bases between. The CDR3 spans 16 residues. The germline V gene has CDR1 SGHTA and CDR2 FQGNSA. Each CDR3 protein is one row after TCRdb ran MiXCR on the RT-PCR reads. The table has 650,000 to 800,000 distinct CDR3 sequences, roughly 20% seen once; the top ten hold approximately 11%. Remarks on this clonotype: Its antigen is currently unknown.

This sequence originates from a man aged 50 or older who received an inactivated influenza vaccine. The specimen comprised PBMCs from blood, sampled 4 to 6 days after vaccination. The rearrangement joins TRBV7-2 to TRBJ2-1; D is uncertain. This chain's CDR3 is CASSFLGLEADNEQFF. The CDR3, as DNA: TGTGCCAGCAGCTTTCTGGGCCTGGAAGCAGACAATGAGCAGTTCTTC.